This T cell receptor beta chain emerged from a study of T and B cells in COVID-19 patients. The study's findings and limits: Active COVID-19 showed highly clonal TRB repertoires; recovery showed diversity and richness above healthy donors.

The V segment lost 0 bases and the J segment 2 bases; nucleotides outside the gene matches: 6. The CDR3 is 16 amino acids. Germline V gene data show CDR1 as SGHKS and CDR2 as YYEKEE (reference sequence). In its sample, this clonotype ranks as medium-sized. The antigen is unknown. BIOMED2 TRB-A/B primer pools were used in multiplex TRB PCR. TCRdb re-called the multiplex PCR reads through MiXCR, storing one row per CDR3 protein. The table includes over 5,500 distinct CDR3 sequences, 27% detected once. Blood genomic DNA input for TRB amplification was 250-500 ng. The rearrangement uses TRBV5-5 and TRBJ2-3, with 7 nucleotides matching TRBD1. The sequencing input was blood. The sequence derives from a human donor with active COVID-19. The donor label of this sample is uncertain. The CDR3 region has the DNA TGTGCCAGCAGCTTGGGGGACAGAGCCAACACAGATACGCAGTATTTT. Its protein is CASSLGDRANTDTQYF. The complete variable domain, with remaining parts taken from reference TRBV5-5 and TRBJ2-3, reads DAGVTQSPTHLIKTRGQQVTLRCSPISGHKSVSWYQQVLGQGPQFIFQYYEKEERGRGNFPDRFSARQFPNYSSELNVNALLLGDSALYLCASSLGDRANTDTQYFGPGTRLTVL.